A single sample gave rise to the 32 T cell receptor beta chains below, sequenced in a study of response to subunit inactivated influenza vaccine. One entry per CDR3 protein results from TCRdb running MiXCR on the RT-PCR reads. This table holds around 650,000 distinct CDR3 sequences, about a sixth found once. The sample was PBMCs from blood, taken about 12 days after vaccination. The receptors shown here come from a man aged 50-60 years who received an inactivated influenza vaccine.

In this sample, this clonotype turned up a few times. The rearrangement joins TRBV5-5 to TRBJ1-5, with D possibly TRBD1 on 5 matching bases. The germline CDR1 and CDR2 sequences are SGHKS and YYEKEE (reference sequence). The CDR3 has 15 residues. V dropped 3 bases and J dropped 1 base, with 11 bases sitting between them. DNA of the CDR3: TGTGCCAGCAGCTCCGGTGGGGGGAGCAATCAGCCCCAGCATTTT. Residues: CASSSGGGSNQPQHF.

This clonotype was seen more than once but under ten times. The genes are TRBV5-1 and TRBJ2-1; no clear D gene. The ends were cut back, 4 bases at V and 9 bases at J, with 14 bases in the middle. The V gene's germline CDR1 is SGHRS and CDR2 YFSETQ. This CDR3 is 13 amino acids long. The chain's CDR3 is CASSGGDGTEQFF. CDR3 DNA: TGCGCCAGCAGCGGCGGAGATGGAACTGAGCAGTTCTTC.

The rearrangement joins TRBV16 to TRBJ2-2, with D possibly TRBD2 on 6 matching bases. V lost 1 base and J lost 2, with 11 bases in between. Germline V gives CDR1 KGHSY, CDR2 FQNENV. The CDR3 has 16 amino acids. The CDR3, as DNA: TGTGCCAGCAGCCAATTTCCAGCGGGCAACACCGGGGAGCTGTTTTTT. It yields the protein CASSQFPAGNTGELFF.

V gene TRBV6-2 or TRBV6-3 combines with J gene TRBJ2-7, with no clear D. This CDR3 is built from 15 residues. The germline V gene encodes CDR1 MNHEY and CDR2 SVGEGT. V gave up 2 bases and J gave up 0 bases, with 11 bases separating them. In DNA, the CDR3 is TGTGCCAGCAGTTACAGGCAGGAGCTCTCCTACGAGCAGTACTTC. Protein sequence: CASSYRQELSYEQYF.

This CDR3 reads CASSQINQETQYF. The DNA for the CDR3 is TGCGCCAGCAGCCAGATCAACCAAGAGACCCAGTACTTC. The genes are TRBV4-1 and TRBJ2-5, with unresolved D. The CDR3 is made up of 13 amino acids. The ends were cut back, 3 bases at V and 0 bases at J, with 5 bases in the middle. Germline V gene lookup returns CDR1 MGHRA and CDR2 YSYEKL.

The J gene is TRBJ1-1, the V gene TRBV18; TRBD1 might be the D (6 bases). Trimming removed 2 bases at V and 3 bases at J, with 19 bases between. The CDR3 spans 17 residues. CDR1 is KGHSH, CDR2 LQKENI, per germline. The CDR3 region is CASSPRGAGGTYTEAFF. CDR3 nucleotide sequence: TGTGCCAGCTCACCAAGGGGCGCGGGGGGCACTTACACTGAAGCTTTCTTT.

This clonotype was found many times. The chain has TRBV3-1 and TRBJ1-1, with a tentative D call TRBD1 (6 bases). The length of the CDR3 is 14 residues. The germline V and J ends were trimmed by 4 bases and 0 bases, with 9 bases remaining between them. Germline CDR1 is LGHDT and CDR2 is YNNKEL (reference sequence). CDR3 DNA sequence: TGTGCCAGCAGCCCACAGGGCATGAACACTGAAGCTTTCTTT. Translation: CASSPQGMNTEAFF. Full variable domain (remainder filled in from reference TRBV3-1 and TRBJ1-1): DTAVSQTPKYLVTQMGNDKSIKCEQNLGHDTMYWYKQDSKKFLKIMFSYNNKELIINETVPNRFSPKSPDKAHLNLHINSLELGDSAVYFCASSPQGMNTEAFFGQGTRLTVV.

This clonotype was counted only a few times. This sequence joins TRBV24-1 and TRBJ2-1, with D tentatively TRBD2 (6 bases). The germline V gene encodes CDR1 KGHDR and CDR2 SFDVKD. This CDR3 has 15 residues. Trimming shortened V by 7 bases and J by 4 bases, and 16 bases separated the two germline ends. In DNA, the CDR3 is TGTGCCACCAGATATACCGAGGACTATTACAATGAGCAGTTCTTC. This codes for CATRYTEDYYNEQFF.

This clonotype was observed a handful of times. This rearrangement joins TRBV30 to TRBJ2-5; unclear D gene. This CDR3 spans 14 amino acids. CDR1 GTSNPN and CDR2 SVGIG come from the germline V gene (reference sequence). Trimming removed 0 bases at V and 4 bases at J, with 12 bases between. The CDR3 DNA reads TGTGCCTGGAGTGTACGTTTCAGAGGAGAGACCCAGTACTTC. As protein: CAWSVRFRGETQYF.

A few counts support this clonotype. This sequence joins TRBV29-1 and TRBJ1-1; D unresolved. Trimming left V 6 bases short and J 5 bases short, with 19 bases between. The CDR3 totals 14 residues. Germline V lookup: CDR1 SQVTM, CDR2 ANQGSEA. CDR3: CSVERRTPGTEAFF. As DNA, the CDR3 is TGCAGCGTGGAACGACGTACCCCGGGGACTGAAGCTTTCTTT.

V is TRBV7-8 and J is TRBJ2-3, with 12 positions matching TRBD2. The junction had 5 bases not matched to a gene; V was cut back by 4 bases and J by 3 bases. Germline V gene sequence: CDR1 SGHVS, CDR2 FQNEAQ. CDR3 length equals 16 residues. The CDR3 bases are TGTGCCAGCAGCTCCCGACTAGCGGGAGTGACAGATACGCAGTATTTT. Its protein product is CASSSRLAGVTDTQYF.

In this sample, this clonotype turned up a few times. The chain couples TRBV28 to TRBJ1-2; D perhaps matches TRBD1 (6 bases). CDR1 MDHEN and CDR2 SYDVKM come from the germline V gene. Trimming stripped 4 bases from V and 7 bases from J, with 13 bases between. There are 13 residues in the CDR3. The CDR3 bases are TGTGCCAGCAGTTCAGGGGTGCGGGGTGGCTACACCTTC. Translation: CASSSGVRGGYTF.

In this sample, this clonotype turned up a few times. The chain links TRBV20-1 to TRBJ1-1; tentative D call: TRBD1 (6 bases). This CDR3 is 11 amino acids long. Germline V gene lookup returns CDR1 DFQATT and CDR2 SNEGSKA (reference sequence). The germline V and J ends were trimmed by 6 bases and 3 bases, with 8 bases remaining between them. CDR3 residues: CSANRDTEAFF. In DNA form, the CDR3 reads TGCAGTGCAAACAGGGACACTGAAGCTTTCTTT.

The chain combines TRBV7-9 with TRBJ2-7; TRBD1 agrees at 8 bases. The ends lost 8 bases at V and 4 bases at J; junction bases unmatched: 4. Germline loops: CDR1 SEHNR, CDR2 FQNEAQ (reference sequence). The CDR3 is made up of 12 amino acids. CDR3 protein: CASLTGEYEQYF. The CDR3 nucleotides read TGTGCCAGCCTGACAGGGGAGTACGAGCAGTACTTC.

This clonotype was observed a handful of times. CDR3 amino acids: CASSYRPGLGPYEQYF. The CDR3 nucleotides are TGTGCCAGCAGTTACCGGCCGGGACTAGGGCCCTACGAGCAGTACTTC. The genes are TRBV6-2 or TRBV6-3 and TRBJ2-7; 8 positions agree with TRBD2. Unmatched junction bases numbered 8, after V lost 2 bases and J lost 2 bases. Germline assignment: CDR1 MNHEY and CDR2 SVGEGT. This CDR3 has 16 residues.

CDR3 sequence reads: CASSLTTGGGGYTF. In nucleotides, the CDR3 is TGTGCCAGCAGCTTGACTACAGGGGGCGGCGGCTACACCTTC. V gene TRBV7-2 combines with J gene TRBJ1-2; the match to TRBD1 covers 9 bases. Germline V lookup: CDR1 SGHTA, CDR2 FQGNSA. The V segment lost 3 bases and the J segment 8 bases; nucleotides outside the gene matches: 7. The CDR3 contains 14 residues.

This clonotype appeared a few times. The V call is TRBV6-2 or TRBV6-3, the J call TRBJ2-1, with D possibly being TRBD1 (6 bases). Germline CDR1 and CDR2: MNHEY and SVGEGT. Deletions cut 6 bases from V and 0 bases from J, with 15 bases between. The CDR3 totals 16 residues. CDR3 coding DNA: TGTGCCAGCAGCCCCCGAGGGGGAAGCTCCTACAATGAGCAGTTCTTC. Encoded protein: CASSPRGGSSYNEQFF.

V gene TRBV10-3 combines with J gene TRBJ2-2; 11 bases map to TRBD1. The V gene's germline CDR1 is ENHRY and CDR2 SYGVKD. This CDR3 is 16 amino acids long. With V trimmed by 8 bases and J by 5 bases, 10 bases remained unmatched. CDR3 bases: TGTGCCATCCTAAGAAGGGACAGGGGGGATACCGGGGAGCTGTTTTTT. Protein product: CAILRRDRGDTGELFF.

This clonotype was observed a handful of times. This chain connects TRBV5-1 to TRBJ2-1, with no clear D. There are 14 residues in the CDR3. Trimming pared 1 base from V and 0 bases from J, leaving 5 bases between. Germline lookup yields CDR1 SGHRS and CDR2 YFSETQ. The CDR3 bases are TGCGCCAGCAGCTTGCCTACCTCCTACAATGAGCAGTTCTTC. Protein sequence: CASSLPTSYNEQFF.

In this sample, this clonotype turned up a few times. The chain is built from TRBV18 and TRBJ2-2; no definite D call. CDR3 length: 16 amino acids. Germline V gene lookup returns CDR1 KGHSH and CDR2 LQKENI. Trimming left V 1 base short and J 2 bases short, with 11 bases between. The CDR3 DNA sequence: TGTGCCAGCTCACCACTGCGAGGACCCAACACCGGGGAGCTGTTTTTT. Its translation is CASSPLRGPNTGELFF.

This clonotype was seen a few times. The chain joins TRBV14 to TRBJ2-1; tentatively, D is TRBD2 (6 bases). In germline, CDR1 is SGHDN, CDR2 FVKESK. CDR3 length: 17 amino acids. Trimming cost V 0 bases and J 0 bases, with 12 bases left between them. The CDR3 DNA reads TGTGCCAGCAGCCAAGAAGGTATCGGGAGCTCCTACAATGAGCAGTTCTTC. Its protein is CASSQEGIGSSYNEQFF.

V is TRBV6-2 or TRBV6-3 and J is TRBJ2-1, with TRBD2 as a possible D gene (5 bases). Germline CDR1 MNHEY, CDR2 SVGEGT. The ends were cut back, 2 bases at V and 4 bases at J, with 18 bases in the middle. This CDR3 has 17 amino acids. The CDR3 sequence is CASSYENERRIYNEQFF. The CDR3 nucleotides read TGTGCCAGCAGTTACGAGAACGAGCGGAGAATTTACAATGAGCAGTTCTTC.

This rearrangement joins TRBV27 to TRBJ2-5, with 7 bases identical to TRBD1. The CDR3 consists of 14 residues. With 4 bases clipped from V and 2 bases from J, the junction kept 4 bases outside the gene matches. Germline V lookup: CDR1 MNHEY, CDR2 SMNVEV (reference sequence). The CDR3 loop is CASSSRDSQETQYF. The CDR3 coding sequence is TGTGCCAGCAGTTCCCGGGACAGTCAAGAGACCCAGTACTTC.

The genes are TRBV7-8 and TRBJ2-1; tentatively, D is TRBD1 (5 bases). The CDR3 extends over 12 amino acids. Trimming took off 5 bases at V and 12 bases at J, with 14 bases between the two ends. CDR1 and CDR2 from the germline V gene are SGHVS and FQNEAQ. CDR3 sequence: CASSPVGAAQFF. The CDR3 nucleotides are TGTGCCAGCAGCCCCGTAGGGGCAGCGCAGTTCTTC.

This clonotype was picked up a small number of times. This chain uses TRBV30 with TRBJ2-5; D is possibly TRBD1 or TRBD2 (5 bases each). This CDR3 contains 13 residues. Trimming cost V 2 bases and J 4 bases, with 11 bases left between them. CDR1 is GTSNPN, CDR2 SVGIG, per germline (reference sequence). The CDR3 nucleotides read TGTGCCTGGAGTATGGGGACCAGAGAGACCCAGTACTTC. It encodes CAWSMGTRETQYF.

The gene calls are TRBV7-2 and TRBJ2-7, with 9 bases fitting TRBD1. With 5 bases clipped from V and 6 bases from J, the junction kept 8 bases outside the gene matches. The germline CDR1 and CDR2 sequences are SGHTA and FQGNSA. CDR3 length equals 14 residues. The chain's CDR3 is CASSRPMDRGEQYF. Here the CDR3 DNA reads TGTGCCAGCAGCCGGCCGATGGACAGGGGCGAGCAGTACTTC.

The CDR3 reads CASSLERGVWETQYF. For the CDR3, the DNA is TGCGCCAGCAGCTTGGAGCGGGGCGTGTGGGAGACCCAGTACTTC. The V gene is TRBV5-1, the J gene TRBJ2-5; TRBD2 matches at 7 bases. CDR3 length: 15 amino acids. The ends lost 0 bases at V and 5 bases at J; junction bases unmatched: 7. Germline V gives CDR1 SGHRS, CDR2 YFSETQ.

This clonotype has just a few counts. This chain connects TRBV7-2 to TRBJ1-5; no firm D call. The germline CDR1 and CDR2 sequences are SGHTA and FQGNSA. Trimming removed 0 bases at V and 7 bases at J, with 10 bases between. This CDR3 comprises 14 residues. The chain's CDR3 is CASSLAAGEQPQHF. The CDR3 DNA is TGTGCCAGCAGCTTAGCTGCCGGGGAACAGCCCCAGCATTTT.

This clonotype was counted a few times. The chain joins TRBV21-1 to TRBJ2-1. TRBV21-1 is noted as a pseudogene. This CDR3 contains 15 residues. CDR3 sequence reads: CASSPWRRSYNEQFF. The CDR3 bases are TGTGCCAGCAGCCCATGGCGTCGCTCCTACAATGAGCAGTTCTTC.

This clonotype was counted a few times. The chain uses TRBV12-3 or TRBV12-4 and TRBJ2-1; D is unresolved. The CDR3 runs to 12 residues. Trimming removed 5 bases at V and 2 bases at J, with 4 bases between. The CDR3 reads CASSPPYNEQFF. Here the CDR3 DNA reads TGTGCCAGCAGTCCCCCCTACAATGAGCAGTTCTTC.

This clonotype came up many times. The rearrangement links TRBV24-1 to TRBJ2-1, with 12 bases aligning to TRBD2. Germline V lookup: CDR1 KGHDR, CDR2 SFDVKD. Trimming removed 2 bases from V and 3 bases from J; junction bases left unmatched: 4. The CDR3 spans 17 residues. CDR3: CATSDSGLAGHYNEQFF. DNA for the CDR3: TGTGCCACCAGTGATTCGGGACTAGCGGGCCACTACAATGAGCAGTTCTTC.

This clonotype was found many times. The chain employs TRBV7-9 and TRBJ2-7; D remains unclear. The CDR3 runs 16 residues. The V end lost 5 bases, the J end lost 3 bases, and 20 bases lay between the germline ends. In germline, CDR1 is SEHNR, CDR2 FQNEAQ (reference sequence). The CDR3 loop reads CASSPSERVTYYEQYF. In nucleotides, the CDR3 is TGTGCCAGCAGCCCGTCTGAACGGGTGACCTACTACGAGCAGTACTTC.